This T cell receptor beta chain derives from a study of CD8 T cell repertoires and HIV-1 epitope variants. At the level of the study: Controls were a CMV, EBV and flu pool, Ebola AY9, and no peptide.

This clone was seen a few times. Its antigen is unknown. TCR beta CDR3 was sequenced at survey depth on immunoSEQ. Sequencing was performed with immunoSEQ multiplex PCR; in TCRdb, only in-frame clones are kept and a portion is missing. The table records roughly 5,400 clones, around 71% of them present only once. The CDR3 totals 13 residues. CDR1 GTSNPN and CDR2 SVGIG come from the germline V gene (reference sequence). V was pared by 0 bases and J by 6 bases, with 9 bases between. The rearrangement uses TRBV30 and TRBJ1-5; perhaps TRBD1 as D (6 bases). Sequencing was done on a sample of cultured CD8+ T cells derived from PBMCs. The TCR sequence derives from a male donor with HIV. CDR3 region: CAWSVQGGQPQHF. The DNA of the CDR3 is TGTGCCTGGAGTGTACAGGGTGGTCAGCCCCAGCATTTT.